This T cell receptor (beta chain) stems from a study of control samples from healthy donors and cancer patients. Clones were read by immunoSEQ multiplex PCR, and TCRdb kept only the in-frame ones, dropping some. The table shows over 150,000 clones, with over 80% occurring only once. V lost 6 bases to trimming and J lost 7 bases; unmatched junction nucleotides: 4. The V gene's germline CDR1 is LNHDA and CDR2 SQIVND (reference sequence). The CDR3 is 12 amino acids. The genes are TRBV19 and TRBJ1-2, with 8 bases matching TRBD1. The sequenced sample was blood. This clonotype was sampled from a man younger than 30 in good health. The CDR3 reads CASSYTGGGYTF. CDR3 coding DNA: TGTGCCAGTAGCTATACAGGGGGTGGCTACACCTTC.